Listed below are T cell receptor beta chains from one sample, sequenced in a study of Ad26.COV2.S vaccination and SARS-CoV-2 variants. TCRdb keeps only in-frame clones here, not all; method: immunoSEQ multiplex PCR. The table has 300,000 to 350,000 clones, around 89% seen once. The sample consisted of peripheral blood, taken in a trial of Ad26.COV2.S vaccine versus placebo. These receptors all come from a person between 18 and 60 years old who received the Ad26.COV2.S COVID-19 vaccine or a placebo. The CDR3 runs from the conserved cysteine through the conserved F or W. D genes are given only for firm matches. The listing skips clone size in some rows; elsewhere it reads once, few, many or a size class.

D: .
V: TRBV27
size: .
J: TRBJ1-1
DNA: TGTGCCAGCAGTTCAGAACTAAACACTGAAGCTTTCTTT
CDR3: CASSSELNTEAFF

D: TRBD1
V: TRBV24-1
size: once
J: TRBJ2-5
DNA: TGTGCCACCCAGGGACAGGGCAGCAGGACCCAGTACTTC
CDR3: CATQGQGSRTQYF

D: .
V: TRBV28
size: .
J: TRBJ1-5
DNA: TGTGCCAGCAGAGTGGCCGGGACATCCAATCAGCCCCAGCATTTT
CDR3: CASRVAGTSNQPQHF

D: .
V: TRBV27
size: .
J: TRBJ1-2
DNA: TGTGCCAGCAGTTTCCGGGGCAGCTATGGCTACACCTTC
CDR3: CASSFRGSYGYTF

D: TRBD2
V: TRBV5-1
size: .
J: TRBJ2-5
DNA: TGCGCCAGCAGCCGAACTAGCGGGGGCGGTGAGACCCAGTACTTC
CDR3: CASSRTSGGGETQYF

D: .
V: TRBV3-1/TRBV3-2
size: .
J: TRBJ1-1
DNA: TGTGCCAGCAGCCAAGGGCGGGGGTTGGCCCCTGAAGCTTTCTTT
CDR3: CASSQGRGLAPEAFF

D: .
V: TRBV7-2
size: .
J: TRBJ1-2
DNA: TGTGCCAGCAGTTTCGGTATCGGGACGTTGAACTATGGCTACACCTTC
CDR3: CASSFGIGTLNYGYTF

D: .
V: TRBV6-5
size: once
J: TRBJ1-3
DNA: TGTGCCAGCAGACCAGGGTCTTCTGGAAACACCATATATTTT
CDR3: CASRPGSSGNTIYF

D: .
V: TRBV5-1
size: once
J: TRBJ2-2
DNA: TGCGCCAGCAGTGGGGGCACCGGGGAGCTGTTTTTT
CDR3: CASSGGTGELFF

D: .
V: TRBV3-1/TRBV3-2
size: .
J: TRBJ2-2
DNA: TGTGCCAGCAGCCTCTTTGACACCGGGGAGCTGTTTTTT
CDR3: CASSLFDTGELFF

D: .
V: TRBV27
size: .
J: TRBJ1-1
DNA: TGTGCCAGCAGTTCTAGTTGGTTAGGTCACACTGAAGCTTTCTTT
CDR3: CASSSSWLGHTEAFF

D: TRBD2
V: TRBV5-4
size: .
J: TRBJ2-1
DNA: TGTGCCAGCAGCTTGGGAGCGGGAGGCTCCTACAATGAGCAGTTCTTC
CDR3: CASSLGAGGSYNEQFF

D: .
V: TRBV5-1
size: .
J: TRBJ1-1
DNA: TGCGCCAGCAGCTTTACGGTATCAATGAACACTGAAGCTTTCTTT
CDR3: CASSFTVSMNTEAFF